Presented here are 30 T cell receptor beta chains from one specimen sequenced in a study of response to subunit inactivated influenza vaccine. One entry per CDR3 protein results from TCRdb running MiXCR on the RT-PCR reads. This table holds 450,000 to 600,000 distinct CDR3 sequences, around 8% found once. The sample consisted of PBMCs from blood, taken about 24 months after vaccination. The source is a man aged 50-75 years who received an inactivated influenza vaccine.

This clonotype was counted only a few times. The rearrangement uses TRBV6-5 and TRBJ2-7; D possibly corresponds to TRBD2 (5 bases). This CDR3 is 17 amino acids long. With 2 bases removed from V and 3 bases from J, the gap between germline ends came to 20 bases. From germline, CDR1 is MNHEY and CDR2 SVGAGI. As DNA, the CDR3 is TGTGCCAGCAGTTACCCCACCCGAGGTGAGGGCAGCTACGAGCAGTACTTC. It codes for CASSYPTRGEGSYEQYF.

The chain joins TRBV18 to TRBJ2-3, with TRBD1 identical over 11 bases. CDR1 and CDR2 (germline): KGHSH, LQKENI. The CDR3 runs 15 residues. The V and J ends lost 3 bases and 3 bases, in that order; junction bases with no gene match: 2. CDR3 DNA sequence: TGTGCCAGCTCACCCGGACAGGGGGCGACAGATACGCAGTATTTT. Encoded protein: CASSPGQGATDTQYF.

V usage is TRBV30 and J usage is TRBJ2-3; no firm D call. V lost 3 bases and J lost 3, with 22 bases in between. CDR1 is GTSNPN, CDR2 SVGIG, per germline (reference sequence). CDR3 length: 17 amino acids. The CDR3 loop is CAWSAPGPRATTDTQYF. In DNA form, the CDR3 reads TGTGCCTGGAGCGCCCCGGGCCCCCGGGCCACTACAGATACGCAGTATTTT.

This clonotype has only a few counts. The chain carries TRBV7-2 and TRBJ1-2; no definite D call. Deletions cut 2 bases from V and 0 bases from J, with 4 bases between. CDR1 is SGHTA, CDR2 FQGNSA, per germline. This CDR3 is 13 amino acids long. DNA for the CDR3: TGTGCCAGCAGCTTAAACACTAACTATGGCTACACCTTC. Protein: CASSLNTNYGYTF.

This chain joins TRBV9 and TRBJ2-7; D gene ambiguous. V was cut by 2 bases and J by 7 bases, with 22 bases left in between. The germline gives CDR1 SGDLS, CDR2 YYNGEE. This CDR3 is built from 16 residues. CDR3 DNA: TGTGCCAGCAGCGTGCTCGCTTTTGGGGTAACTGAAGAGCAGTACTTC. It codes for CASSVLAFGVTEEQYF.

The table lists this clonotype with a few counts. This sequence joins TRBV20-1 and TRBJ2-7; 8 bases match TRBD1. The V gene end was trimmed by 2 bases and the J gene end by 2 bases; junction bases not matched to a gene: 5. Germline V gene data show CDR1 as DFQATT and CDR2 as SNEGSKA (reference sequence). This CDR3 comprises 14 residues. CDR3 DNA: TGCAGTGCTAGATCTTGGACAGGGACCTACGAGCAGTACTTC. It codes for CSARSWTGTYEQYF.

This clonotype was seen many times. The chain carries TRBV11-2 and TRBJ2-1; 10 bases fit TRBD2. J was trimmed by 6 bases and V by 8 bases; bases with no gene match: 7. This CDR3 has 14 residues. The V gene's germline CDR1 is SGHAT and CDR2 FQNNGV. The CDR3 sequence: CASRELAGSNEQFF. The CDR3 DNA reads TGTGCCAGCCGGGAACTAGCGGGAAGCAATGAGCAGTTCTTC.

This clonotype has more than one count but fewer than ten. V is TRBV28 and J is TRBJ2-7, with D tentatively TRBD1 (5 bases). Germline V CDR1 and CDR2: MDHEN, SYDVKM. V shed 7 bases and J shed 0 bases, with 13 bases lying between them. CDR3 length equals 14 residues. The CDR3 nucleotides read TGTGCCAGCATGGGCAGGACACGCTCCTACGAGCAGTACTTC. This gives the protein CASMGRTRSYEQYF.

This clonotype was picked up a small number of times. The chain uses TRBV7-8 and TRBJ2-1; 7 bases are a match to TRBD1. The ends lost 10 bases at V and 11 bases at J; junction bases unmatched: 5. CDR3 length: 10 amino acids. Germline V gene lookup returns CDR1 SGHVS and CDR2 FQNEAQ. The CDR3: CATRQGQQFF. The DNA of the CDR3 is TGTGCCACGCGACAGGGACAGCAGTTCTTC.

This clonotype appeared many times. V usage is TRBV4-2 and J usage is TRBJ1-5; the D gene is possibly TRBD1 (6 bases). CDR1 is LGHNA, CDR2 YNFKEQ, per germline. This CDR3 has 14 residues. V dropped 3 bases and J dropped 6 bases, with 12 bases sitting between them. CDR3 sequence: CASSQAGAGQPQHF. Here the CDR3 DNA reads TGTGCCAGCAGCCAGGCAGGGGCGGGTCAGCCCCAGCATTTT.

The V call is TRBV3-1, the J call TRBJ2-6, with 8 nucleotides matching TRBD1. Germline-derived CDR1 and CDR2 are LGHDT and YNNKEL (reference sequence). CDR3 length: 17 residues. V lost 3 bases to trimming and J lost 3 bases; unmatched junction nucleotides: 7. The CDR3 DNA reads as TGTGCCAGCAGCCAGAGACAGGGGTTCGGTGGGGCCAACGTCCTGACTTTC. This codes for CASSQRQGFGGANVLTF. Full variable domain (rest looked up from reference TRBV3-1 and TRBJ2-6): DTAVSQTPKYLVTQMGNDKSIKCEQNLGHDTMYWYKQDSKKFLKIMFSYNNKELIINETVPNRFSPKSPDKAHLNLHINSLELGDSAVYFCASSQRQGFGGANVLTFGAGSRLTVL.

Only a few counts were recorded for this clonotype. CDR3 nucleotide sequence: TGTGCCAGCAGTTGGGGACCTGAGCAGTACTTC. This codes for CASSWGPEQYF. The chain joins TRBV12-3 or TRBV12-4 to TRBJ2-7; tentatively, D is TRBD1 or TRBD2 (5 bases each). The CDR3 consists of 11 residues. The V end was cut by 4 bases, the J end by 7 bases, with 8 bases between.

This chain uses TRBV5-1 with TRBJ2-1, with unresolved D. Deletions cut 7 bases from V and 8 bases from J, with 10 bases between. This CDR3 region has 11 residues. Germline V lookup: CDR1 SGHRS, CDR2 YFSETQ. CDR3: CASGLPDEQFF. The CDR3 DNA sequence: TGCGCCAGCGGATTACCTGATGAGCAGTTCTTC.

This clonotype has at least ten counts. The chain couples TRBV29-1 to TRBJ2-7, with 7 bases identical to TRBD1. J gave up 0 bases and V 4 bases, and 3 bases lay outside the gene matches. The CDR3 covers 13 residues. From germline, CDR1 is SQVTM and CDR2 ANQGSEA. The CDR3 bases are TGCAGCGTTGGGGACAGAGACTCCTACGAGCAGTACTTC. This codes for CSVGDRDSYEQYF.

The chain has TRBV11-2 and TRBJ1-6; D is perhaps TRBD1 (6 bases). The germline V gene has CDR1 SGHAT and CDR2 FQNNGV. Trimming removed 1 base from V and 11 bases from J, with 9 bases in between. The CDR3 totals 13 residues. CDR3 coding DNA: TGTGCCAGCAGCTTAGGACAGGTCGCACCCCTCCACTTT. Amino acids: CASSLGQVAPLHF.

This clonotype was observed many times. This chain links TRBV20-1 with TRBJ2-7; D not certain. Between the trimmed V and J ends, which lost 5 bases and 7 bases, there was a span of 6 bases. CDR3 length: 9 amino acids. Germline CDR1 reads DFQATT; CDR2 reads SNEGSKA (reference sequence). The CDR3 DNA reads TGCAGTGCTGGGGTTGAGCAGTACTTC. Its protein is CSAGVEQYF.

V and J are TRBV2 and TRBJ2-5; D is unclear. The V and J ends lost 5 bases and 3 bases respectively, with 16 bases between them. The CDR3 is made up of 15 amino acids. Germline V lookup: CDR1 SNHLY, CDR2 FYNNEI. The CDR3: CASSPLTSRKETQYF. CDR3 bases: TGTGCCAGCAGTCCTTTGACCAGTAGAAAAGAGACCCAGTACTTC. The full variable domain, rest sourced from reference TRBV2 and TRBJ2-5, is EPEVTQTPSHQVTQMGQEVILRCVPISNHLYFYWYRQILGQKVEFLVSFYNNEISEKSEIFDDQFSVERPDGSNFTLKIRSTKLEDSAMYFCASSPLTSRKETQYFGPGTRLLVL.

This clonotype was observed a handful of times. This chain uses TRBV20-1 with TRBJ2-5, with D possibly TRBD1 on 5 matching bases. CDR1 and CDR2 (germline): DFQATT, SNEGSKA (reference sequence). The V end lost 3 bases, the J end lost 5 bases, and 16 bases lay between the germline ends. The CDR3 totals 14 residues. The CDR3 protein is CSASSPDSWETQYF. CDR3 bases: TGCAGTGCTAGTTCTCCCGACAGTTGGGAGACCCAGTACTTC.

The CDR3 bases are TGTGCCAGCAGCGGAGGACGAACCGGCTCCTACGAGCAGTACTTC. Amino acid sequence: CASSGGRTGSYEQYF. The genes are TRBV6-1 and TRBJ2-7, with D maybe TRBD2 (5 bases). The CDR3 consists of 15 residues. Germline V gives CDR1 MNHNS, CDR2 SASEGT. V was cut by 6 bases and J by 0 bases, with 15 bases left in between.

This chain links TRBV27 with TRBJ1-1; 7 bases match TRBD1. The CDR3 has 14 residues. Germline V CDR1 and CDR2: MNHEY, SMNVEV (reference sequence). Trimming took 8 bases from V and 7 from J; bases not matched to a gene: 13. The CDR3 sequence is CASHKVNRGHEAFF. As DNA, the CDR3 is TGTGCCAGCCATAAAGTCAACAGGGGACATGAAGCTTTCTTT.

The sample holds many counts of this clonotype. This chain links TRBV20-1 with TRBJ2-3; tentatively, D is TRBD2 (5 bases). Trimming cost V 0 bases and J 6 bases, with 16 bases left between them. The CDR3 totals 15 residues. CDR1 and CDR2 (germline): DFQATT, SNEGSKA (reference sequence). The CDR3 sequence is CSARDGRRPEDTQYF. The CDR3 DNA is TGCAGTGCTAGAGATGGGCGGAGGCCCGAGGATACGCAGTATTTT.

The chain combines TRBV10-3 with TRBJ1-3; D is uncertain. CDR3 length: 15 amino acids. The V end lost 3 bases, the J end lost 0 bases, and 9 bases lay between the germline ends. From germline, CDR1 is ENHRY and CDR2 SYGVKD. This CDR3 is CAISDSAISGNTIYF. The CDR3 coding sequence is TGTGCCATCAGTGACAGCGCTATCTCTGGAAACACCATATATTTT.

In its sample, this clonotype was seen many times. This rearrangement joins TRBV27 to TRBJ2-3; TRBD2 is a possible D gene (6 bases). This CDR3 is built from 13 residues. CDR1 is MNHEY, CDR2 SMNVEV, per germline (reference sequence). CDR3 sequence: CATGSNQADTQYF. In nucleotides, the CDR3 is TGTGCGACCGGGAGCAATCAGGCAGATACGCAGTATTTT.

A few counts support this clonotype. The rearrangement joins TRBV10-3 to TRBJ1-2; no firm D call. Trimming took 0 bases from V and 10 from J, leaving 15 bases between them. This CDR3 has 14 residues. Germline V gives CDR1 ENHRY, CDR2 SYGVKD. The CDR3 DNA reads TGTGCCATCAGTGAGTCGAAAGGGATTGATCACTACACCTTC. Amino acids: CAISESKGIDHYTF.

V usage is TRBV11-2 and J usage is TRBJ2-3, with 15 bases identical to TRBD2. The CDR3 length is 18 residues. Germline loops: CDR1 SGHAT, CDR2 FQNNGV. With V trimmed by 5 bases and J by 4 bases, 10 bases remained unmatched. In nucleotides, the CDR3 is TGTGCCAGCAGCGTAGGACTAGCGGGGGGGCTTTCCCCAGATACGCAGTATTTT. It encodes CASSVGLAGGLSPDTQYF.

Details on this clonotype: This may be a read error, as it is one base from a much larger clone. CDR3 coding DNA: TGTGCCACCAGCAGAGCCCGCGACAACACCGGGGAGCTGTTTTTT. Translated, it gives CATSRARDNTGELFF. The chain carries TRBV15 and TRBJ2-2, with D hard to call. V was clipped by 1 base and J by 2 bases, with 8 bases between them. Germline V lookup: CDR1 LNHNV, CDR2 YYDKDF (reference sequence). This CDR3 has 15 amino acids.

The CDR3 reads CASRPPLAGAADTQYF. DNA of the CDR3: TGTGCCAGCAGACCGCCGCTAGCGGGAGCGGCAGATACGCAGTATTTT. V is TRBV27 and J is TRBJ2-3; 10 bases agree with TRBD2. Germline loops: CDR1 MNHEY, CDR2 SMNVEV (reference sequence). This CDR3 region has 16 residues. V lost 6 bases to trimming and J lost 4 bases; unmatched junction nucleotides: 10.

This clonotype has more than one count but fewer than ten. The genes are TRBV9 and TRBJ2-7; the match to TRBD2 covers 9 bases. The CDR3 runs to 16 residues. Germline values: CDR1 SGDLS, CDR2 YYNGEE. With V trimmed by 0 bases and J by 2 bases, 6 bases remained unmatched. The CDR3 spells CASSVGGSGSPYEQYF. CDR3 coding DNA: TGTGCCAGCAGCGTAGGTGGTAGCGGGAGTCCCTACGAGCAGTACTTC.

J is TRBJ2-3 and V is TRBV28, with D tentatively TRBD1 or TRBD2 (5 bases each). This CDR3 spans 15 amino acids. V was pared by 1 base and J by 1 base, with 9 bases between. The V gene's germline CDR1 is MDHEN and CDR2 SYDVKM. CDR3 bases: TGTGCCAGCAGTTTATTAGGGGACCGCACAGATACGCAGTATTTT. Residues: CASSLLGDRTDTQYF.

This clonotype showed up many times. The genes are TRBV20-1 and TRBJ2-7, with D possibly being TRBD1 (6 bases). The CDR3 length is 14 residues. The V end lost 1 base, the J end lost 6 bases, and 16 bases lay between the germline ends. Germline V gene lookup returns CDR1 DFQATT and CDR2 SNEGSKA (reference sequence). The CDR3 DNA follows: TGCAGTGCTAGAGGTGGATACAGGGTGCTCGAGCAGTACTTC. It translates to CSARGGYRVLEQYF.